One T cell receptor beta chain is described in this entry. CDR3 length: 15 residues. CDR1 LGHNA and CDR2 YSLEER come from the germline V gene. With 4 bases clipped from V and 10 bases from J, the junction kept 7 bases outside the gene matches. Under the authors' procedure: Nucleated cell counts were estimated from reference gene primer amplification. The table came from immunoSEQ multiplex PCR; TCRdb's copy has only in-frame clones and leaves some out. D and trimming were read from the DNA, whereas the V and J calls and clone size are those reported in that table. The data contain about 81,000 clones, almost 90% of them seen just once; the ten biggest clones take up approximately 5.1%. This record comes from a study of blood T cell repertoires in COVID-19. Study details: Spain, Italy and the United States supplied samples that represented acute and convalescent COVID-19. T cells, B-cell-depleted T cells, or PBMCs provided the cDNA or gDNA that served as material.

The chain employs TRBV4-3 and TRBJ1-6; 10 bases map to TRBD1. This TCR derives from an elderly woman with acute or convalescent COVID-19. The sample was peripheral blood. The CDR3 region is CASSPRGQGGSPLHF. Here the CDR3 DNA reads TGCGCCAGCAGCCCCCGAGGACAGGGGGGGTCACCCCTCCACTTT.